Each of the 7 T cell receptor beta chains below was sequenced from the same sample in a study of CD8 T cells in ankylosing spondylitis. TCRdb ran MiXCR on the 5' RACE reads and lists one entry per CDR3 protein. The profile shows 100,000 to 150,000 distinct CDR3 sequences, 9.3% of them singletons. The material sequenced was blood, either unsorted or a sorted T cell fraction (not recorded which). All receptors derive from a male donor with ankylosing spondylitis or in good health (not recorded which).

This clonotype showed up many times. The CDR3 here is CSVEESGTQQETQYF. The CDR3 DNA sequence: TGCAGCGTTGAAGAATCGGGGACACAACAAGAGACCCAGTACTTC. V gene TRBV29-1 combines with J gene TRBJ2-5, with D tentatively TRBD1 (6 bases). This CDR3 contains 15 residues. V was pared by 0 bases and J by 2 bases, with 13 bases between. Per germline, CDR1 SQVTM and CDR2 ANQGSEA.

This clonotype has ten or more counts. This rearrangement joins TRBV7-9 to TRBJ2-7, with D tentatively TRBD1 (6 bases). The germline gives CDR1 SEHNR, CDR2 FQNEAQ (reference sequence). The ends were cut back, 4 bases at V and 4 bases at J, with 20 bases in the middle. CDR3 length equals 16 residues. CDR3 region: CASSYLRTAEKYEQYF. The DNA of the CDR3 is TGTGCCAGCAGCTATCTAAGGACAGCCGAGAAATACGAGCAGTACTTC.

This clonotype has a single count. This chain joins TRBV6-5 and TRBJ2-7; D ambiguous. The V end was cut by 0 bases, the J end by 0 bases, with 9 bases between. Germline-derived CDR1 and CDR2 are MNHEY and SVGAGI. The length of the CDR3 is 15 residues. In DNA form, the CDR3 reads TGTGCCAGCAGTTACTCCCGCCAGAGCTCCTACGAGCAGTACTTC. It yields the protein CASSYSRQSSYEQYF.

This clonotype was detected many times. V usage is TRBV12-3 or TRBV12-4 and J usage is TRBJ2-7, with 10 bases fitting TRBD2. The V gene end was trimmed by 5 bases and the J gene end by 2 bases; junction bases not matched to a gene: 3. This CDR3 comprises 14 residues. The CDR3 here is CASSPLAGAYEQYF. DNA of the CDR3: TGTGCCAGCAGTCCCCTAGCGGGAGCCTACGAGCAGTACTTC.

Ten or more counts support this clonotype. V usage is TRBV20-1 and J usage is TRBJ2-3; 10 nucleotides align to TRBD1. The CDR3 is 15 amino acids. Germline CDR1 DFQATT, CDR2 SNEGSKA (reference sequence). Unmatched junction bases numbered 7, after V lost 6 bases and J lost 1 base. CDR3 region: CSATTGTGGTDTQYF. Here the CDR3 DNA reads TGCAGTGCAACGACCGGGACAGGGGGCACAGATACGCAGTATTTT.

This clonotype was seen at least ten times. The gene calls are TRBV6-1 and TRBJ2-7; a weak D match, TRBD2 (6 bases). The ends were cut back, 6 bases at V and 6 bases at J, with 27 bases in the middle. This CDR3 contains 17 residues. CDR1 and CDR2 (germline): MNHNS, SASEGT. The CDR3 is CASRQHSTPGREAEQYF. Here the CDR3 DNA reads TGTGCCAGCAGGCAACACAGTACCCCCGGGAGAGAGGCCGAGCAGTACTTC.

This clonotype was recorded many times. The chain uses TRBV27 and TRBJ2-2, with 8 bases that match TRBD1. This CDR3 spans 17 amino acids. V was clipped by 6 bases and J by 4 bases; unmatched bases: 13. CDR1 MNHEY and CDR2 SMNVEV come from the germline V gene (reference sequence). This CDR3 reads CASSAIFGQGSTGELFF. Written as DNA, the CDR3 is TGTGCCAGCAGCGCCATTTTCGGACAGGGAAGCACCGGGGAGCTGTTTTTT.